Shown below are 10 T cell receptor beta chains from a single sample sequenced in a study of technical replicates of blood from four donors. TCRdb's table, derived via immunoSEQ multiplex PCR, lists solely in-frame clones and lacks some. The data contain about 90,000 clones, just under 95% of them singletons. The material sequenced was T cells isolated from PBMCs. The receptors were gathered from a human donor in good health.

The chain carries TRBV11-2 and TRBJ2-4, with D maybe TRBD2 (6 bases). V gave up 1 base and J gave up 0 bases, with 10 bases separating them. The germline gives CDR1 SGHAT, CDR2 FQNNGV. This CDR3 comprises 16 residues. CDR3 sequence (DNA): TGTGCCAGCAGCTTAGCACTAGCCCTAGCCAAAAACATTCAGTACTTC. Amino acid sequence: CASSLALALAKNIQYF.

The rearrangement links TRBV6-6 to TRBJ1-1; D remains ambiguous. Trimming cost V 2 bases and J 7 bases, with 8 bases left between them. The CDR3 runs 12 residues. Germline-derived CDR1 and CDR2 are MNHNY and SVGAGI (reference sequence). CDR3 protein: CASSYTRGEAFF. CDR3 DNA sequence: TGTGCCAGCAGTTACACCCGGGGTGAAGCTTTCTTT.

This chain links TRBV28 with TRBJ2-3; D might be TRBD1 (5 bases). V was pared by 3 bases and J by 2 bases, with 12 bases between. There are 15 residues in the CDR3. The V gene's germline CDR1 is MDHEN and CDR2 SYDVKM. CDR3 in DNA: TGTGCCAGCAGTTTGGGGCAGAACCCCACAGATACGCAGTATTTT. Translated: CASSLGQNPTDTQYF.

A note on this clone: The junction shows a germline mismatch at one end, possibly a read error. This chain connects TRBV7-7 to TRBJ1-6; a weak D match, TRBD1 (5 bases). This CDR3 is 20 amino acids long. Germline CDR1 and CDR2: SSHAT and FNYEAQ (reference sequence). CDR3 nucleotides: TGTGCTAGCAGCTTAGCCGGGACTAAAAACAAAAATTCCTATAATTCACCCCTCCACTTT. This sequence encodes CASSLAGTKNKNSYNSPLHF.

The genes are TRBV25-1 and TRBJ1-1; 8 bases align to TRBD1. Germline CDR1 MGHDK, CDR2 SYGVNS. Trimming cost V 8 bases and J 2 bases; bases outside gene matches: 4. The CDR3 contains 13 residues. The CDR3 region has the DNA TGTGCCAGCCGGACAGGGCTAAACACTGAAGCTTTCTTT. Its protein is CASRTGLNTEAFF.

V usage is TRBV5-1 and J usage is TRBJ2-7, with TRBD2 matching 7 bases. The germline V gene has CDR1 SGHRS and CDR2 YFSETQ. The CDR3 has 14 amino acids. J lost 1 base, V lost 6 bases, and 7 bases had no gene match. CDR3 DNA: TGCGCCAGCACCGGGACTACCATATCCTACGAGCAGTACTTC. As protein: CASTGTTISYEQYF.

This clone was seen just once. The chain has TRBV15 and TRBJ1-1; no clear D. Deletions cut 0 bases from V and 1 base from J, with 15 bases between. In germline, CDR1 is LNHNV, CDR2 YYDKDF (reference sequence). This CDR3 is built from 17 residues. The CDR3 here is CATSRETIGVGNTEAFF. The CDR3 DNA sequence: TGTGCCACCAGCAGAGAGACGATCGGGGTGGGGAACACTGAAGCTTTCTTT.

In this sample, this clone turned up a few times. The chain links TRBV18 to TRBJ1-1; D call uncertain. Deletions cut 0 bases from V and 0 bases from J, with 8 bases between. Germline CDR1 is KGHSH and CDR2 is LQKENI. The CDR3 length is 15 residues. CDR3 region: CASSPPEAMNTEAFF. The CDR3 DNA is TGTGCCAGCTCACCACCGGAGGCAATGAACACTGAAGCTTTCTTT.

The J gene is TRBJ1-1, the V gene TRBV4-1, with TRBD1 matching 8 bases. The V gene's germline CDR1 is MGHRA and CDR2 YSYEKL. The CDR3 is made up of 16 amino acids. With V trimmed by 7 bases and J by 5 bases, 15 bases remained unmatched. The CDR3 here is CASTETGAPRGTEAFF. CDR3 bases: TGCGCCAGCACCGAGACAGGGGCCCCAAGGGGGACTGAAGCTTTCTTT.

The chain has TRBV11-3 and TRBJ2-2, with 7 bases matching TRBD1. Germline CDR1 is SGHNT and CDR2 is YENEEA. This CDR3 region has 16 residues. With V trimmed by 6 bases and J by 6 bases, 13 bases remained unmatched. CDR3 coding DNA: TGTGCCAGCAGTTCTACAGGGGTTATCAGCCCCGGGGAGCTGTTTTTT. It encodes CASSSTGVISPGELFF. The full variable domain, in which reference TRBV11-3 and TRBJ2-2 provide the parts outside the CDR3, is EAGVVQSPRYKIIEKKQPVAFWCNPISGHNTLYWYLQNLGQGPELLIRYENEEAVDDSQLPKDRFSAERLKGVDSTLKIQPAELGDSAVYLCASSSTGVISPGELFFGEGSRLTVL.